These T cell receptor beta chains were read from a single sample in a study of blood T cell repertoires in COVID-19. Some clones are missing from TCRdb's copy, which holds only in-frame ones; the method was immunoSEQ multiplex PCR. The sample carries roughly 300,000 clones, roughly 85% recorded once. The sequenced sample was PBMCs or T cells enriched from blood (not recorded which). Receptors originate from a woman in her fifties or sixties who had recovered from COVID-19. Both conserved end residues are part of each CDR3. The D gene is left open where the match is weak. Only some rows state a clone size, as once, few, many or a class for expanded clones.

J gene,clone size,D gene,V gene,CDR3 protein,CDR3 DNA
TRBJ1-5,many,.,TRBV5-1,CASSLEAREGHSNQPQHF,TGCGCCAGCAGCTTGGAGGCCAGGGAAGGGCATAGCAATCAGCCCCAGCATTTT
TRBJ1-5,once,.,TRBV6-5,CASREGHLSNQPQHF,TGTGCCAGCAGAGAGGGACACCTTAGCAATCAGCCCCAGCATTTT
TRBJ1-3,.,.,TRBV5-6,CASSLVAGFNSGNTIYF,TGTGCCAGCAGCTTGGTGGCAGGGTTCAACTCTGGAAACACCATATATTTT
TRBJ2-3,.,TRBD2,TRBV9,CASSVGVAGGIDTQYF,TGTGCCAGCAGCGTAGGGGTAGCGGGAGGTATAGATACGCAGTATTTT
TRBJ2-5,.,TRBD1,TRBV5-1,CASSLVGTGEETQYF,TGCGCCAGCAGCTTGGTCGGGACAGGGGAAGAGACCCAGTACTTC
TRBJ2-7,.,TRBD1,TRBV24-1,CATSGQGRHEQYF,TGTGCCACCAGTGGACAGGGTAGGCACGAGCAGTACTTC
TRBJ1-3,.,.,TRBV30,CAWSVYFRWASLSGNTIYF,TGTGCCTGGAGTGTATATTTTAGGTGGGCCAGTCTCTCTGGAAACACCATATATTTT
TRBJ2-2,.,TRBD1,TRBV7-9,CASSVGTAENTGELFF,TGTGCCAGCAGCGTGGGGACAGCCGAGAACACCGGGGAGCTGTTTTTT
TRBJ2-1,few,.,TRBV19,CASSIVGGRVGNEQFF,TGTGCCAGTAGTATAGTCGGAGGGCGGGTGGGCAATGAGCAGTTCTTC
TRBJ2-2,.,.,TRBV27,CASTYTRGVTGELFF,TGTGCCAGCACTTATACCCGGGGAGTCACCGGGGAGCTGTTTTTT
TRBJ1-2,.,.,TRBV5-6,CASSLGGPSGYGYTF,TGTGCCAGCAGCTTGGGGGGCCCCTCGGGCTATGGCTACACCTTC
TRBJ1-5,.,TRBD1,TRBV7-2,CASSRTGGLGYSNQPQHF,TGTGCCAGCAGCCGTACAGGGGGACTTGGATATAGCAATCAGCCCCAGCATTTT
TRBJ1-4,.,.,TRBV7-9,CASSFRGEKLFF,TGTGCCAGCAGCTTCCGCGGTGAAAAACTGTTTTTT
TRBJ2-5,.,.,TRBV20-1,CSSRQTETQYF,TGCAGTTCGAGACAGACAGAGACCCAGTACTTC
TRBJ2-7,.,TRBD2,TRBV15,CATSRVTGLAASYEQYF,TGTGCCACCAGCAGAGTTACCGGACTAGCCGCCTCCTACGAGCAGTACTTC
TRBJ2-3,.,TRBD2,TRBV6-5,CASTLAGETDTQYF,TGTGCCAGCACCCTAGCGGGAGAGACAGATACGCAGTATTTT
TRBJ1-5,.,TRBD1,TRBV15,CATQGGLTGNQPQHF,TGTGCCACCCAGGGGGGTCTCACGGGGAATCAGCCCCAGCATTTT
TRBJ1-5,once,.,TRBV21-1,CASSNTRRGQLHQPQHF,TGTGCCAGCAGCAATACTCGTAGAGGACAGTTACATCAGCCCCAGCATTTT
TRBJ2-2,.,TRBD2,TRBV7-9,CASSLVLAVVNTGELFF,TGTGCCAGCAGCTTAGTGCTAGCGGTAGTGAACACCGGGGAGCTGTTTTTT
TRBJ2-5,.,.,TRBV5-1,CASSPQQGGSYQETQYF,TGCGCCAGCAGCCCCCAACAGGGTGGGTCGTACCAAGAGACCCAGTACTTC
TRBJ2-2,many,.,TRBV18,CASTGYTNTGELFF,TGTGCCAGCACAGGTTACACAAACACCGGGGAGCTGTTTTTT
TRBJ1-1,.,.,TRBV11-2,CASSLDIGEVEAFF,TGTGCCAGCAGCTTAGATATCGGGGAGGTTGAAGCTTTCTTT
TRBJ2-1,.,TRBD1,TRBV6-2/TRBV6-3,CASSYGQGVPDNEQFF,TGTGCCAGCAGTTACGGACAGGGGGTTCCCGACAATGAGCAGTTCTTC
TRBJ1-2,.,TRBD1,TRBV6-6,CASSSGQRGYTF,TGTGCCAGCAGTTCGGGACAGCGTGGCTACACCTTC
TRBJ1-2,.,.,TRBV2,CASSQNYGYTF,TGTGCCAGCAGTCAGAACTATGGCTACACCTTC
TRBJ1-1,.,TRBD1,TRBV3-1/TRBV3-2,CASSHHVDRSEAFF,TGTGCCAGCAGCCACCACGTGGACAGGTCTGAAGCTTTCTTT
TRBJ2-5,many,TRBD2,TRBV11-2,CASSWTSGGQETQYF,TGTGCCAGCAGCTGGACTAGCGGGGGTCAAGAGACCCAGTACTTC
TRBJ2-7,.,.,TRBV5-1,CASSLGGPYEQYF,TGCGCCAGCAGCTTGGGAGGTCCCTACGAGCAGTACTTC
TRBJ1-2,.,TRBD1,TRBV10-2,CASSEPKGQAHYGYTF,TGCGCCAGCAGTGAACCTAAAGGACAGGCGCACTATGGCTACACCTTC
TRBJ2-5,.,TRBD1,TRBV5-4,CASSLLGGRETQYF,TGTGCCAGCAGCTTGCTAGGGGGCAGGGAGACCCAGTACTTC
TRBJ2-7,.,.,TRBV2,CASSDGSWRAHEQYF,TGTGCCAGCAGTGACGGGTCTTGGAGGGCCCACGAGCAGTACTTC
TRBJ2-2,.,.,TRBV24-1,CATSRGSGELFF,TGTGCCACCTCCCGAGGCTCCGGGGAGCTGTTTTTT
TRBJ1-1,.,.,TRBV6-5,CASSYDSYSNTEAFF,TGTGCCAGCAGTTACGACAGCTACTCGAACACTGAAGCTTTCTTT
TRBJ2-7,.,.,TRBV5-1,CASSLAPGKFNEQYF,TGCGCCAGCAGCTTGGCCCCAGGGAAGTTCAACGAGCAGTACTTC
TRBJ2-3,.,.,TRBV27,CASSFKRRGSTDTQYF,TGTGCCAGCAGTTTTAAGAGGCGCGGCAGCACAGATACGCAGTATTTT
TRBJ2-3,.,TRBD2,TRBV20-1,CSASKAGEGTDTQYF,TGCAGTGCTAGTAAAGCGGGAGAGGGCACAGATACGCAGTATTTT
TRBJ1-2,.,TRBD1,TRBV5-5,CASSLGQGNYGYTF,TGTGCCAGCAGCTTGGGACAGGGGAACTATGGCTACACCTTC
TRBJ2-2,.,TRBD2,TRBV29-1,CSVWLGGRAIANTGELFF,TGCAGCGTTTGGCTGGGCGGGAGGGCCATCGCGAACACCGGGGAGCTGTTTTTT
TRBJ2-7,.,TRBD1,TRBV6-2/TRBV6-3,CASSRGQSSIHEQYF,TGTGCCAGCAGCCGGGGACAGTCAAGCATCCACGAGCAGTACTTC
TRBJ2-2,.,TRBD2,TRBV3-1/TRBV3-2,CASSLHQREIGELFF,TGTGCCAGCAGCCTCCACCAGCGGGAAATCGGGGAGCTGTTTTTT
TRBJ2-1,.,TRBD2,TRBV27,CASKTSGGHNEQFF,TGTGCCAGCAAGACTAGCGGGGGGCACAATGAGCAGTTCTTC
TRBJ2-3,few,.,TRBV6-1,CASSDIQGITQYF,TGTGCCAGCAGTGACATACAGGGTATAACGCAGTATTTT
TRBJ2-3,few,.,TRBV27,CASSWGGTTDTQYF,TGTGCCAGCAGTTGGGGCGGGACCACAGATACGCAGTATTTT
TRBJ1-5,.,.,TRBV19,CASSRGTTNQPQHF,TGTGCCAGTAGTAGGGGGACAACGAATCAGCCCCAGCATTTT
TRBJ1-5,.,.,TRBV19,CASSRLGGNQPQHF,TGTGCCAGTAGTCGCCTGGGAGGTAATCAGCCCCAGCATTTT
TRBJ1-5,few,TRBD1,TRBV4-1,CASSQGRIVTDRANQPQHF,TGCGCCAGCAGCCAAGGCCGAATAGTCACGGACAGGGCAAATCAGCCCCAGCATTTT
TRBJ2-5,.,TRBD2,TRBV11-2,CASSPLGGRLGETQYF,TGTGCCAGCAGCCCCCTGGGAGGGAGGTTAGGTGAGACCCAGTACTTC
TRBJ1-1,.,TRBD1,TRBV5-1,CASSSGDSRQTEAFF,TGCGCCAGCAGTTCGGGGGACAGTCGGCAAACTGAAGCTTTCTTT
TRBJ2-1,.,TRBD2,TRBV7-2,CASSYEAGRYNEQFF,TGTGCCAGCAGCTATGAAGCGGGAAGATACAATGAGCAGTTCTTC
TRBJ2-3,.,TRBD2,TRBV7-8,CASSAKREGRDTQYF,TGTGCCAGCAGCGCTAAGCGGGAGGGGAGAGATACGCAGTATTTT
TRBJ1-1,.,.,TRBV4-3,CASSQTWRSTEAFF,TGCGCCAGCAGCCAAACGTGGAGGAGCACTGAAGCTTTCTTT
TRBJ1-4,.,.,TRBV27,CASSSPGREKLFF,TGTGCCAGCAGTTCCCCAGGTCGGGAAAAACTGTTTTTT
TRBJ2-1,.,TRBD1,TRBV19,CASSDRGRFNEQFF,TGTGCCAGTAGTGACAGGGGGCGGTTTAATGAGCAGTTCTTC
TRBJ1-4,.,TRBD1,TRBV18,CASSSSGGVGEKLFF,TGTGCCAGCTCATCCTCAGGGGGCGTAGGTGAAAAACTGTTTTTT
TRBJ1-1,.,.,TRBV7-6,CASSLTGTNTEAFF,TGTGCCAGCAGCTTAACAGGGACGAACACTGAAGCTTTCTTT
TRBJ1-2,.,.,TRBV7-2,CASSFDSNYGYTF,TGTGCCAGCAGCTTTGACAGTAACTATGGCTACACCTTC
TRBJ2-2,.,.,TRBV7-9,CASSLLGAIGELFF,TGTGCCAGCAGCTTATTGGGGGCGATCGGGGAGCTGTTTTTT